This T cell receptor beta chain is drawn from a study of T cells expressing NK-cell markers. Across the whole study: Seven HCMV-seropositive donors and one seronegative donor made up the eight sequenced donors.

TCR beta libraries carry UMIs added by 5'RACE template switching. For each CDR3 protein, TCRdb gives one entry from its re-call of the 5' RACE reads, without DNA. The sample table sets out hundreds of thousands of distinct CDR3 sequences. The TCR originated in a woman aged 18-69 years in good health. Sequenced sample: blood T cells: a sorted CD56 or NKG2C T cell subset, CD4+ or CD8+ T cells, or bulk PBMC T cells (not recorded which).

The CDR3 protein is CASNPGQATGELFF. The V and J genes are TRBV5-1 and TRBJ2-2; the D gene TCRdb calls, TRBD1, cannot be checked with no DNA. Germline loops: CDR1 SGHRS, CDR2 YFSETQ. The CDR3 has 14 amino acids.